The 23 T cell receptor beta chains below come from one sample, sequenced in a study of blood T cell repertoires in COVID-19. Sequenced by immunoSEQ multiplex PCR; TCRdb stores in-frame clones only, minus some. Of about 210,000 clones listed, around 83% were seen once; the top ten hold about 3.2%. The sequencing sample was made of PBMCs or T cells enriched from blood (not recorded which). The receptor set was obtained from a woman aged 25 to 39 who had been exposed to COVID-19.

V and J are TRBV6-5 and TRBJ2-7; D gene uncertain. The V and J ends lost 3 bases and 5 bases respectively, with 5 bases between them. Germline V gives CDR1 MNHEY, CDR2 SVGAGI. CDR3 length: 11 amino acids. The CDR3, as DNA: TGTGCCAGCAGTTATATCCACGAGCAGTACTTC. This sequence encodes CASSYIHEQYF.

The chain uses TRBV27 and TRBJ2-7; weak D call: TRBD1 (6 bases). In germline, CDR1 is MNHEY, CDR2 SMNVEV (reference sequence). The CDR3 totals 14 residues. Trimming cost V 6 bases and J 2 bases, with 14 bases left between them. The CDR3 region is CASRFTGQTYEQYF. For the CDR3, the DNA is TGTGCCAGCAGATTCACGGGACAAACCTACGAGCAGTACTTC.

The V call is TRBV9, the J call TRBJ2-7, with D tentatively TRBD1 (6 bases). This CDR3 spans 14 amino acids. The V gene's germline CDR1 is SGDLS and CDR2 YYNGEE. V was shortened by 0 bases and J by 5 bases, with 12 bases between the two germline ends. In nucleotides, the CDR3 is TGTGCCAGCAGCGTAGAACAGGGAAGGAACGAGCAGTACTTC. Its translation is CASSVEQGRNEQYF.

V usage is TRBV13 and J usage is TRBJ1-2; D not resolved. The CDR3 has 14 amino acids. The V gene's germline CDR1 is PRHDT and CDR2 FYEKMQ (reference sequence). V lost 1 base and J lost 4, with 10 bases in between. For the CDR3, the DNA is TGTGCCAGCAGCTTAGAACCGGGAACCTATGGCTACACCTTC. Amino acid sequence: CASSLEPGTYGYTF.

The chain employs TRBV19 and TRBJ2-7, with TRBD1 identical over 7 bases. The CDR3 consists of 16 residues. Germline assignment: CDR1 LNHDA and CDR2 SQIVND (reference sequence). Trimming removed 3 bases from V and 5 bases from J; junction bases left unmatched: 13. The CDR3 region is CASSIGLTGRMNEQYF. The CDR3 DNA is TGTGCCAGTAGTATCGGGCTGACAGGGCGAATGAACGAGCAGTACTTC.

V and J are TRBV12-3 or TRBV12-4 and TRBJ1-2; 8 bases match TRBD1. The CDR3 is 13 residues long. V lost 6 bases, J lost 4 bases, and 4 bases stayed unmatched. The CDR3 spells CASRGQAIYGYTF. CDR3 nucleotide sequence: TGTGCCAGCAGGGGACAGGCAATCTATGGCTACACCTTC.

The chain uses TRBV3-1 (or the pseudogene TRBV3-2) and TRBJ2-2; 7 bases are shared with TRBD1. V gave up 4 bases and J gave up 1 base; unmatched junction bases: 3. From germline, CDR1 is LGHDT and CDR2 YNNKEL (reference sequence). This CDR3 has 15 amino acids. CDR3 protein: CASSPGTENTGELFF. CDR3 DNA sequence: TGTGCCAGCAGCCCCGGGACAGAGAACACCGGGGAGCTGTTTTTT.

Ten or more counts support this clone. The chain is built from TRBV7-7 and TRBJ2-7; TRBD2 matches 10 bases. The V gene's germline CDR1 is SSHAT and CDR2 FNYEAQ (reference sequence). This CDR3 has 15 amino acids. Trimming took 5 bases from V and 3 from J; bases not matched to a gene: 7. CDR3 sequence: CASSPLAGSFYEQYF. The CDR3 DNA reads as TGTGCCAGCAGCCCACTAGCGGGGAGCTTCTACGAGCAGTACTTC.

This clone came up once. The gene calls are TRBV5-5 and TRBJ1-5; no clear D gene. V dropped 4 bases and J dropped 0 bases, with 11 bases sitting between them. Germline CDR1 reads SGHKS; CDR2 reads YYEKEE (reference sequence). This CDR3 comprises 15 residues. The CDR3 bases are TGTGCCAGCAGCCCTCACGCAGGTAGCAATCAGCCCCAGCATTTT. Translating it yields CASSPHAGSNQPQHF.

The chain links TRBV5-1 to TRBJ1-2, with a weak D call TRBD1 (5 bases). V shed 4 bases and J shed 8 bases, with 24 bases lying between them. CDR3 length: 16 amino acids. Germline V lookup: CDR1 SGHRS, CDR2 YFSETQ. In DNA form, the CDR3 reads TGCGCCAGCAGCCCATCACGGGGCGGAGGGCCAGTAGGCTACACCTTC. This translates into CASSPSRGGGPVGYTF. Variable domain in full (rest from reference TRBV5-1 and TRBJ1-2): KAGVTQTPRYLIKTRGQQVTLSCSPISGHRSVSWYQQTPGQGLQFLFEYFSETQRNKGNFPGRFSGRQFSNSRSEMNVSTLELGDSALYLCASSPSRGGGPVGYTFGSGTRLTVV.

The chain has TRBV3-1 (or the pseudogene TRBV3-2) and TRBJ1-2; D unclear. Trimming removed 11 bases from V and 4 bases from J, with 17 bases in between. This CDR3 has 13 residues. Germline V gene lookup returns CDR1 LGHDT and CDR2 YNNKEL (reference sequence). CDR3 protein: CAASLDGSYGYTF. CDR3 nucleotides: TGTGCCGCCTCCCTGGACGGGAGCTATGGCTACACCTTC.

The gene calls are TRBV29-1 and TRBJ2-5; TRBD1 agrees at 8 bases. V shed 6 bases and J 3 bases; nucleotides not matched to a gene: 9. This CDR3 contains 14 residues. The germline V gene encodes CDR1 SQVTM and CDR2 ANQGSEA. The CDR3 coding sequence is TGCAGCGTCCGACCTCAGACAGGGGAAGAGACCCAGTACTTC. This codes for CSVRPQTGEETQYF. The full variable domain, its missing parts supplied by reference TRBV29-1 and TRBJ2-5, is SAVISQKPSRDICQRGTSLTIQCQVDSQVTMMFWYRQQPGQSLTLIATANQGSEATYESGFVIDKFPISRPNLTFSTLTVSNMSPEDSSIYLCSVRPQTGEETQYFGPGTRLLVL.

J is TRBJ2-1 and V is TRBV25-1; TRBD1 matches 7 bases. The V segment lost 1 base and the J segment 6 bases; nucleotides outside the gene matches: 6. There are 15 residues in the CDR3. Germline loops: CDR1 MGHDK, CDR2 SYGVNS. CDR3 bases: TGTGCCAGCAGTGAATTCTCGAGGGGGCGCAATGAGCAGTTCTTC. It codes for CASSEFSRGRNEQFF.

Concerning this clone itself: The same CDR3 arises from other DNA sequences in this sample as well. This sequence joins TRBV5-1 and TRBJ1-1; unclear D gene. V was pared by 7 bases and J by 11 bases, with 18 bases between. The CDR3 loop spans 12 amino acids. Germline V gene sequence: CDR1 SGHRS, CDR2 YFSETQ. The CDR3 loop reads CASAPEDEEAFF. Written as DNA, the CDR3 is TGCGCCAGCGCCCCCGAGGATGAGGAGGCTTTCTTT.

The V call is TRBV2, the J call TRBJ1-6; TRBD1 aligns across 7 bases. The CDR3 is 15 amino acids. Germline V gene data show CDR1 as SNHLY and CDR2 as FYNNEI. The junction had 4 bases not matched to a gene; V was cut back by 4 bases and J by 4 bases. The CDR3 here is CASSVGQEYNSPLHF. The CDR3 DNA is TGTGCCAGCAGTGTCGGACAGGAGTATAATTCACCCCTCCACTTT.

This clone appeared a single time. The chain carries TRBV6-5 and TRBJ1-1; D remains unclear. This CDR3 is 13 amino acids long. Germline CDR1 reads MNHEY; CDR2 reads SVGAGI. Trimming removed 5 bases at V and 5 bases at J, with 12 bases between. The chain's CDR3 is CASSRLARTEAFF. The CDR3 nucleotides read TGTGCCAGCAGTCGTTTGGCCAGAACTGAAGCTTTCTTT.

The chain uses TRBV19 and TRBJ1-6, with D tentatively TRBD1 (6 bases). The V end lost 4 bases, the J end lost 10 bases, and 14 bases lay between the germline ends. The germline CDR1 and CDR2 sequences are LNHDA and SQIVND (reference sequence). The CDR3 length is 14 residues. The CDR3 is CASSSVPGESPLHF. As DNA, the CDR3 is TGTGCCAGTAGTAGTGTCCCAGGGGAATCACCCCTCCACTTT.

The rearrangement uses TRBV6-4 and TRBJ1-6; a possible D gene is TRBD1 (5 bases). The CDR3 is 13 residues long. The V end was cut by 6 bases, the J end by 7 bases, with 10 bases between. Looked up from germline, CDR1 is MRHNA and CDR2 is SNTAGT. The DNA of the CDR3 is TGTGCCAGCAGGGGGCTCGGGAATTCACCCCTCCACTTT. Translating gives CASRGLGNSPLHF.

This clone has just a few counts. The chain carries TRBV6-1 and TRBJ1-5, with 10 bases aligning to TRBD1. V lost 2 bases to trimming and J lost 6 bases; unmatched junction nucleotides: 7. This CDR3 contains 16 residues. Germline V lookup: CDR1 MNHNS, CDR2 SASEGT. CDR3 DNA: TGTGCCAGCAGTGAATGGGGACAGGGGAGGCCTCAGCCCCAGCATTTT. It yields the protein CASSEWGQGRPQPQHF.

V and J are TRBV10-3 and TRBJ1-1; a weak D match, TRBD1 (6 bases). The V gene's germline CDR1 is ENHRY and CDR2 SYGVKD. Trimming left V 4 bases short and J 0 bases short, with 12 bases between. This CDR3 comprises 15 residues. The CDR3 region is CAISGLSGVNTEAFF. CDR3 bases: TGTGCCATCAGTGGGCTCTCAGGGGTGAACACTGAAGCTTTCTTT.

This clone was recorded only once. This chain links TRBV5-6 with TRBJ2-7; D may be TRBD1 (5 bases). The length of the CDR3 is 12 residues. CDR1 is SGHDT, CDR2 YYEEEE, per germline. V lost 3 bases to trimming and J lost 10 bases, with 14 bases between them. The chain's CDR3 is CASSSDKTVQYF. As DNA, the CDR3 is TGTGCCAGCAGCTCGGACAAGACGGTACAGTACTTC.

This clone turned up a few times. The rearrangement joins TRBV9 to TRBJ2-7; 7 bases map to TRBD1. V dropped 1 base and J dropped 3; count of bases not matched to a gene: 1. The germline V gene has CDR1 SGDLS and CDR2 YYNGEE. The CDR3 consists of 13 residues. CDR3 in amino acids: CASSVRQGYEQYF. As DNA, the CDR3 is TGTGCCAGCAGCGTAAGACAGGGCTACGAGCAGTACTTC. The full variable domain, completed using reference TRBV9 and TRBJ2-7, is DSGVTQTPKHLITATGQRVTLRCSPRSGDLSVYWYQQSLDQGLQFLIQYYNGEERAKGNILERFSAQQFPDLHSELNLSSLELGDSALYFCASSVRQGYEQYFGPGTRLTVT.

The chain employs TRBV7-2 and TRBJ1-6; tentative D call: TRBD1 (5 bases). Trimming took off 0 bases at V and 10 bases at J, with 10 bases between the two ends. Germline CDR1 and CDR2: SGHTA and FQGNSA. CDR3 length equals 14 residues. CDR3 nucleotide sequence: TGTGCCAGCAGCTTAGCCGGGGGATACTCACCCCTCCACTTT. Its protein is CASSLAGGYSPLHF.